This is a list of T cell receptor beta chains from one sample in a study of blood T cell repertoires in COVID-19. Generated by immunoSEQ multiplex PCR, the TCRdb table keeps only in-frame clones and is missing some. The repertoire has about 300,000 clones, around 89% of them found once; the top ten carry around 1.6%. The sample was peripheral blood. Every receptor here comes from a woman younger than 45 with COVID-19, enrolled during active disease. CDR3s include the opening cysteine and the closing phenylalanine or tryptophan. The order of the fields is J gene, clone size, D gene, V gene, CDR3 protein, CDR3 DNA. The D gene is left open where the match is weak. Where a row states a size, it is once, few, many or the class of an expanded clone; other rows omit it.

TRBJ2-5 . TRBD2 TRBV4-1 CASSQGLAGAETQYF TGCGCCAGCAGCCAAGGACTAGCGGGGGCGGAGACCCAGTACTTC
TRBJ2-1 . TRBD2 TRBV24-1 CATARTSSDEQFF TGTGCCACCGCAAGGACTAGTTCAGATGAGCAGTTCTTC
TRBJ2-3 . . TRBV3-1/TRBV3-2 CASSRLPGLVNPSTDTQYF TGTGCCAGCAGCCGGCTTCCGGGACTTGTTAACCCTAGCACAGATACGCAGTATTTT
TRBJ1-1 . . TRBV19 CASSPGGRRYTEAFF TGTGCCAGTAGCCCCGGGGGGCGAAGGTACACTGAAGCTTTCTTT
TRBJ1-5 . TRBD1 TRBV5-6 CASSLTGGQPQHF TGTGCCAGCAGCTTGACAGGGGGACAGCCCCAGCATTTT
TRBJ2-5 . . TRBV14 CASSQDRGRETQYF TGTGCCAGCAGCCAAGACAGGGGTCGGGAGACCCAGTACTTC
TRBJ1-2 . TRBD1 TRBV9 CASSAGQAGGYTF TGTGCCAGCAGCGCAGGACAGGCAGGTGGCTACACCTTC
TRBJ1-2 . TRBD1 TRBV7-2 CASSSTGTGRDGYTF TGTGCCAGCAGCTCCACCGGGACAGGGCGCGATGGCTACACCTTC
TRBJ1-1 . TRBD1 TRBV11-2 CASSFALQGATEAFF TGTGCCAGCAGCTTCGCACTCCAGGGGGCCACTGAAGCTTTCTTT
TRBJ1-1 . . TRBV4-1 CASSQDSTRGNTEAFF TGCGCCAGCAGCCAGGACAGCACAAGGGGGAACACTGAAGCTTTCTTT
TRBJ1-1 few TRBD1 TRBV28 CASSKRTGELTEAFF TGTGCCAGCAGCAAAAGGACAGGGGAATTGACTGAAGCTTTCTTT
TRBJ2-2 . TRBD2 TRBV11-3 CASSGTSGVGGELFF TGTGCCAGCAGCGGGACTAGCGGGGTTGGCGGGGAGCTGTTTTTT
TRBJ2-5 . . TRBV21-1 CASFSGQWAETQYF TGTGCCAGCTTCTCGGGACAGTGGGCTGAGACCCAGTACTTC
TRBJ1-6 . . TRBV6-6 CASSISGNNSPLHF TGTGCCAGCAGCATATCAGGGAATAATTCACCCCTCCACTTT
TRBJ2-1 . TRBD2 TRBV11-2 CASSLLRSGGGNEQFF TGTGCCAGCAGCTTACTCCGTAGCGGGGGGGGGAATGAGCAGTTCTTC
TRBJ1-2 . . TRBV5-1 CASSLTVLANYGYTF TGCGCCAGCAGCTTAACCGTCCTAGCTAACTATGGCTACACCTTC
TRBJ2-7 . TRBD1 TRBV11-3 CASSSRDRVHEQYF TGTGCCAGCAGCTCCCGGGACAGGGTCCACGAGCAGTACTTC
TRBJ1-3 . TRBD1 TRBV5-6 CASSLQGASSGNTIYF TGTGCCAGCAGCCTACAGGGGGCTTCCTCTGGAAACACCATATATTTT
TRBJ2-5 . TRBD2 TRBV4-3 CASSPWRGVSQYF TGCGCCAGCAGCCCCTGGCGGGGGGTTTCCCAGTACTTC
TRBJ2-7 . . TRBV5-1 CASALTDFRTGEQYF TGCGCCAGCGCCCTGACGGACTTCCGAACGGGGGAGCAGTACTTC
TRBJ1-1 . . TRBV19 CASTNRGGREAFF TGTGCCAGTACCAATCGGGGGGGACGTGAAGCTTTCTTT
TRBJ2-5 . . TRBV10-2 CASSELTSFPNRETQYF TGCGCCAGCAGTGAACTGACTAGTTTCCCTAACAGAGAGACCCAGTACTTC
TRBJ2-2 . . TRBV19 CASSVQNTGELFF TGTGCCAGTAGTGTTCAGAACACCGGGGAGCTGTTTTTT
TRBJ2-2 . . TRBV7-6 CASSLTPNTGELFF TGTGCCAGCAGCTTAACACCAAACACCGGGGAGCTGTTTTTT
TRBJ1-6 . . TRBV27 CASSLSGDEPDPLHF TGTGCCAGCAGTTTATCAGGGGATGAACCAGACCCCCTCCACTTT
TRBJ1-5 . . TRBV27 CASSLTGYNQPQHF TGTGCCAGCAGTTTAACAGGGTACAATCAGCCCCAGCATTTT